This T cell receptor (beta chain) is from a study of neurological immune-mediated disorders. Overall study results and limits: Multiple sclerosis patients had less TCR clonal expansion than even healthy controls, unlike HTLV-1-associated myelopathy.

This CDR3 has 16 residues. Trimming took off 2 bases at V and 8 bases at J, with 19 bases between the two ends. The germline gives CDR1 LGHNA, CDR2 YSLEER. TCRdb fed the 5' RACE reads into MiXCR, producing one record per CDR3 protein. This table has roughly 30,000 distinct CDR3 sequences, around 6% appearing once. Libraries from sorted cells used 900,000 to 1,000,000 T cells (CD4+ or CD8+). This clonotype was seen ten or more times. Its antigen is still unknown. The receptor was derived from a woman between 50 and 59 years old in good health. This chain links TRBV4-3 with TRBJ2-1, with D uncertain. The source material was CD4+ T cells from blood. The chain's CDR3 is CASSQRTTTSYYEQFF. CDR3 bases: TGCGCCAGCAGCCAAAGGACCACTACATCCTATTATGAGCAGTTCTTC.